This T cell receptor beta chain was sequenced in a study of T cell responses to AZD1222 COVID-19 vaccine. CDR1 and CDR2 (germline): SGHRS, YFSETQ. Trimming took 4 bases from V and 8 from J; bases not matched to a gene: 11. The CDR3 sequence is 15 residues long. Only in-frame clones appear in the TCRdb table, and some are missing; sequencing was by immunoSEQ multiplex PCR. The data show 150,000 to 180,000 clones, with roughly nine tenths seen just once and 6.9% held by the top ten. The sequence was collected from an adult who had recovered from COVID-19. This specimen was peripheral blood, taken after recovery from COVID-19. The V gene is TRBV5-1, the J gene TRBJ1-2; 10 nucleotides match TRBD1. DNA for the CDR3: TGCGCCAGCAGCCAAACGGCCGGGACAGGGGAGGGCTACACCTTC. It yields the protein CASSQTAGTGEGYTF.